These 21 T cell receptor beta chains came from one sample sequenced in a study of T cell repertoires and leukemia-associated antigens. No cognate antigen is known for these TCRs. TCRdb reprocessed the 5' RACE reads with MiXCR, giving one entry per CDR3 protein. In the table there are 13,000 to 15,000 distinct CDR3 sequences, roughly 40% of which are singletons. Sequenced input: CD3+ T cells sorted from blood and cultured. The source of these receptors is a female donor in good health.

The CDR3 coding sequence is TGCGCCAGCAGCGGAGAACAGGGGGCGTATAACTCCTACAATGAGCAGTTCTTC. The encoded protein is CASSGEQGAYNSYNEQFF. This sequence joins TRBV5-1 and TRBJ2-1, with TRBD1 identical over 9 bases. CDR3 length: 18 residues. The ends lost 4 bases at V and 0 bases at J; junction bases unmatched: 11. Germline V gene sequence: CDR1 SGHRS, CDR2 YFSETQ.

By frequency in the sample, this clonotype is medium-sized (0.01 to 0.1%). V is TRBV6-5 and J is TRBJ2-5; a weak D match, TRBD2 (5 bases). The CDR3 contains 14 residues. The germline gives CDR1 MNHEY, CDR2 SVGAGI. V gave up 4 bases and J gave up 5 bases, with 14 bases separating them. Here the CDR3 reads CASSLMAGHETQYF. CDR3 sequence (DNA): TGTGCCAGCAGTTTGATGGCGGGCCACGAGACCCAGTACTTC.

Of note for this clonotype: The CDR3 does not end in the conserved phenylalanine or tryptophan, so this is likely a read error. The DNA is left out, because the CDR3 cannot be placed on it with certainty; the CDR3 is given as TCRdb lists it. The chain has TRBV29-1 and TRBJ2-3; the D call in the table, TRBD1, was not verified against the DNA. The CDR3 has 11 residues if both end residues are counted. The germline V gene has CDR1 SQVTM and CDR2 ANQGSEA. The CDR3 here is CSVGDGCILAP.

This clonotype was counted a few times. The chain joins TRBV29-1 to TRBJ2-1; D possibly corresponds to TRBD2 (5 bases). Trimming left V 8 bases short and J 9 bases short, with 23 bases between. The CDR3 contains 14 residues. CDR1 and CDR2 from the germline V gene are SQVTM and ANQGSEA. The CDR3 reads CSSVSTGNWGEQFF. CDR3 coding DNA: TGCAGCTCTGTCAGTACGGGGAATTGGGGTGAGCAGTTCTTC.

For this clonotype: An end of the junction differs from the germline gene, which may be a read error. This chain links TRBV2 with TRBJ2-7; a weak D match, TRBD2 (7 bases). The CDR3 consists of 12 residues. CDR1 is SNHLY and CDR2 is FYNNEI in the germline V gene. The chain's CDR3 is CASSGGGYGQYF. CDR3 DNA: TGTGCCAGCAGTGGCGGGGGCTACGGGCAGTACTTC.

This sequence joins TRBV20-1 and TRBJ2-5; 8 bases line up with TRBD2. The CDR3 extends over 18 amino acids. J was trimmed by 1 base and V by 3 bases; bases with no gene match: 16. The germline V gene has CDR1 DFQATT and CDR2 SNEGSKA (reference sequence). DNA of the CDR3: TGCAGTGCTAGGGTAATGGGACTAGTGGGAGTCATCCAAGAGACCCAGTACTTC. Its protein product is CSARVMGLVGVIQETQYF.

This clonotype was observed at least ten times. This chain uses TRBV5-1 with TRBJ2-7; no reliable D call. Germline V gene data show CDR1 as SGHRS and CDR2 as YFSETQ. V lost 4 bases and J 0 bases, leaving 17 bases between the germline ends. This CDR3 comprises 16 residues. The CDR3 coding sequence is TGCGCCAGCAGCCCCACACTCTCCCAATTCTCCTACGAGCAGTACTTC. Encoded protein: CASSPTLSQFSYEQYF.

This clonotype was observed once. The chain recombines TRBV20-1 with TRBJ2-7; 8 nucleotides match TRBD1. Germline V gene data show CDR1 as DFQATT and CDR2 as SNEGSKA (reference sequence). The CDR3 is 12 residues long. CDR3 nucleotide sequence: TGCATCTCAGGACAGGGCCCATACGAGCAGTACTTC. Its translation is CISGQGPYEQYF.

This clonotype turned up a few times. The genes are TRBV7-9 and TRBJ2-1; 12 positions match TRBD2. The germline V gene encodes CDR1 SEHNR and CDR2 FQNEAQ (reference sequence). The CDR3 spans 22 residues. V shed 1 base, J shed 2 bases, and the junction held 18 bases outside the gene matches. As DNA, the CDR3 is TGTGCCAGCAGCTTAGACCCTAGGACTAGCGGGAAATCCTCGAGGGCCTACAATGAGCAGTTCTTC. Translating it yields CASSLDPRTSGKSSRAYNEQFF.

By its share, this clonotype is medium-sized. The CDR3 reads CSARGTGGGDTEAFF. CDR3 nucleotides: TGCAGTGCTAGGGGGACAGGGGGAGGTGACACTGAAGCTTTCTTT. The chain employs TRBV20-1 and TRBJ1-1, with 11 bases that match TRBD1. Germline assignment: CDR1 DFQATT and CDR2 SNEGSKA (reference sequence). The length of the CDR3 is 15 residues. V trimming: 3 bases; J trimming: 3 bases; junction bases outside the gene matches: 6.

The sample holds a few counts of this clonotype. A much bigger clone sits one base away, suggesting this may be a read error. The V gene is TRBV20-1, the J gene TRBJ2-7, with 8 bases identical to TRBD2. The CDR3 spans 14 residues. Germline V gene lookup returns CDR1 DFQATT and CDR2 SNEGSKA (reference sequence). J lost 4 bases, V lost 5 bases, and 10 bases had no gene match. The chain's CDR3 is CSAGAGTRPYEQYF. CDR3 nucleotide sequence: TGCAGTGCTGGGGCCGGGACTAGACCTTACGAGCAGTACTTC.

This chain connects TRBV20-1 to TRBJ2-7; 10 bases map to TRBD1. The germline V gene encodes CDR1 DFQATT and CDR2 SNEGSKA (reference sequence). Trimming removed 5 bases from V and 6 bases from J; junction bases left unmatched: 13. The CDR3 is 15 amino acids. CDR3 DNA: TGCAGTGCTCTAAGCGGGACAGGGGCGCTTAGCGAGCAGTACTTC. Its protein product is CSALSGTGALSEQYF.

This clonotype was counted ten times or more. This chain joins TRBV6-1 and TRBJ1-5; D unresolved. The CDR3 runs to 15 residues. Looked up from germline, CDR1 is MNHNS and CDR2 is SASEGT. V gave up 2 bases and J gave up 7 bases, with 15 bases separating them. The CDR3: CASSENSVGNQPQHF. As DNA, the CDR3 is TGTGCCAGCAGTGAAAACTCGGTAGGGAACCAGCCCCAGCATTTT.

As regards this clonotype: The CDR3 does not close with the conserved phenylalanine or tryptophan, likely indicating a read error. The CDR3 reads CASSLGGTQETQYS. In DNA form, the CDR3 reads TGCGCCAGTAGCTTGGGCGGGACGCAAGAGACCCAGTACTCC. V is TRBV5-1 and J is TRBJ2-5; D perhaps matches TRBD2 (6 bases). The CDR3 has 14 residues. The germline CDR1 and CDR2 sequences are SGHRS and YFSETQ.

On this clonotype itself: Relative to the germline gene, one junction end is altered; a read error may explain this. The rearrangement links TRBV3-1 to TRBJ2-7, with TRBD2 matching over 10 bases. Per the germline V gene, CDR1 is LGHDT and CDR2 is YNNKEL (reference sequence). This CDR3 contains 15 residues. CDR3 in amino acids: CAGSQILAGSYEQYF. CDR3 DNA: TGTGCCGGCAGCCAAATACTAGCGGGATCCTACGAGCAGTACTTC.

This clonotype is labeled as medium-sized (0.01 to 0.1%). The V call is TRBV7-3, the J call TRBJ2-1; 8 bases line up with TRBD2. V gave up 5 bases and J gave up 8 bases; unmatched junction bases: 17. This CDR3 contains 17 residues. From germline, CDR1 is SGHTA and CDR2 FQGTGA. The CDR3 region is CASSPWPLAGLVYEQFF. The CDR3 DNA reads TGTGCCAGCAGCCCCTGGCCTCTAGCGGGCCTCGTATATGAGCAGTTCTTC.

With respect to this clonotype: A read error may produce the germline difference seen at one junction end. The CDR3 sequence is CAINVRIEETRYF. CDR3 coding DNA: TGTGCCATCAATGTCCGGATAGAGGAGACCCGGTACTTC. The chain couples TRBV10-3 to TRBJ2-5; D uncertain. Germline V gene data show CDR1 as ENHRY and CDR2 as SYGVKD. The CDR3 totals 13 residues.

In its sample, this clonotype was seen once. This CDR3 is CASSKTSRSSTGEQYF. The CDR3 nucleotides are TGCGCCAGCAGCAAGACTAGCAGGAGTTCCACAGGGGAGCAGTACTTC. The J gene is TRBJ2-7, the V gene TRBV5-1; D might be TRBD2 (7 bases). Germline CDR1 SGHRS, CDR2 YFSETQ. V dropped 4 bases and J dropped 7 bases, with 24 bases sitting between them. The CDR3 spans 16 residues.

Comment on this clonotype: Being one base from a much bigger clone, this may be a read error. The chain is built from TRBV5-6 and TRBJ2-2, with a weak D call TRBD2 (6 bases). Germline values: CDR1 SGHDT, CDR2 YYEEEE. The CDR3 contains 15 residues. The CDR3 region is CASKNRGSFPGEPFF. The CDR3 bases are TGTGCCAGCAAAAATCGGGGGAGCTTTCCCGGGGAGCCGTTTTTT.

By sample share, this clonotype is medium-sized. The chain joins TRBV12-3 or TRBV12-4 to TRBJ2-5; TRBD1 matches at 10 bases. The CDR3 is made up of 14 amino acids. The V gene end was trimmed by 5 bases and the J gene end by 5 bases; junction bases not matched to a gene: 5. DNA for the CDR3: TGTGCCAGCAGTCCGGGACAGGGGTCTGAGACCCAGTACTTC. It codes for CASSPGQGSETQYF.

The rearrangement links TRBV15 to TRBJ2-2, with unresolved D. Germline values: CDR1 LNHNV, CDR2 YYDKDF (reference sequence). The CDR3 loop spans 14 amino acids. V was pared by 2 bases and J by 6 bases, with 10 bases between. In nucleotides, the CDR3 is TGTGCCACCAGCAGACGACTCAACGCCGGGGAGCTGTTTTTT. Protein product: CATSRRLNAGELFF.